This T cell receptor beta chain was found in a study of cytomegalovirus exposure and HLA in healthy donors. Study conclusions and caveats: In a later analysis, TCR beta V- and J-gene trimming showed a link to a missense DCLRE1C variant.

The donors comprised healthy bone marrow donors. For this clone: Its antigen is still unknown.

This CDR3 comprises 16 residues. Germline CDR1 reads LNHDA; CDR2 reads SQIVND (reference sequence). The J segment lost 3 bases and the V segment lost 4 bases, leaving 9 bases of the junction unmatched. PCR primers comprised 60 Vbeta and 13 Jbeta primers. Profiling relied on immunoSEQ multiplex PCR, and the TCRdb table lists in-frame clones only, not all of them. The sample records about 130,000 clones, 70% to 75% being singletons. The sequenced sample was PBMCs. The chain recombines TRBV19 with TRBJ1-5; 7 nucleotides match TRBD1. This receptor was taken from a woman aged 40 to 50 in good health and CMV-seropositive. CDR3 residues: CASSNQGGLNNQPQHF. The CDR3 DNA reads TGTGCCAGTAGTAATCAGGGGGGATTAAACAATCAGCCCCAGCATTTT.